Following are 6 T cell receptor beta chains from one sample sequenced in a study of T cells in Graves' hyperthyroidism and ophthalmopathy. The TCR beta CDR3 regions underwent amplification using RNA transcripts as the source. Carried out on the TCR CDR3, a first-round RT-PCR used the HTBI primer set. TCRdb ran MiXCR on the multiplex PCR reads and lists one entry per CDR3 protein. The table shows over 200,000 distinct CDR3 sequences, with around 20% occurring only once. Sequenced material: blood. The receptors here all came from a middle-aged man with Graves' hyperthyroidism.

This clonotype was seen repeatedly, ten times or more. The chain uses TRBV11-1 and TRBJ1-2; D unresolved. Trimming took 4 bases from V and 8 from J, leaving 14 bases between them. The CDR3 is made up of 13 amino acids. The germline CDR1 and CDR2 sequences are SGHAT and FQDESV (reference sequence). The CDR3 nucleotides are TGTGCCAGCAGCTCTCGTCGCGGGGAAGGCTACACCTTC. Translated, it gives CASSSRRGEGYTF. The full variable domain, its missing parts supplied by reference TRBV11-1 and TRBJ1-2, is EAEVAQSPRYKITEKSQAVAFWCDPISGHATLYWYRQILGQGPELLVQFQDESVVDDSQLPKDRFSAERLKGVDSTLKIQPAELGDSAMYLCASSSRRGEGYTFGSGTRLTVV.

This clonotype was seen ten or more times. This chain links TRBV13 with TRBJ1-1; D uncertain. Germline-derived CDR1 and CDR2 are PRHDT and FYEKMQ (reference sequence). The length of the CDR3 is 13 residues. V gave up 4 bases and J gave up 7 bases, with 13 bases separating them. The CDR3 reads CASSSATVGEAFF. CDR3 bases: TGTGCCAGCAGCTCCGCGACGGTAGGTGAAGCTTTCTTT.

The table lists this clonotype with many counts. J is TRBJ1-4 and V is TRBV5-1; 7 bases are a match to TRBD1. The CDR3 contains 14 residues. Germline values: CDR1 SGHRS, CDR2 YFSETQ. V dropped 4 bases and J dropped 3; count of bases not matched to a gene: 3. The chain's CDR3 is CASSQGTANEKLFF. Written as DNA, the CDR3 is TGCGCCAGCAGCCAAGGGACAGCTAATGAAAAACTGTTTTTT.

DNA of the CDR3: TGTGCCAGTAGTCAGACAGGGGCTTTCAATCAGCCCCAGCATTTT. Encoded protein: CASSQTGAFNQPQHF. The chain couples TRBV19 to TRBJ1-5; 8 nucleotides agree with TRBD1. V was pared by 5 bases and J by 3 bases, with 6 bases of the junction left unmatched. The CDR3 consists of 15 residues. Looked up from germline, CDR1 is LNHDA and CDR2 is SQIVND (reference sequence).

This clonotype was seen at least ten times. The chain couples TRBV20-1 to TRBJ2-7, with TRBD1 identical over 7 bases. This CDR3 contains 13 residues. Per the germline V gene, CDR1 is DFQATT and CDR2 is SNEGSKA (reference sequence). V shed 3 bases, J shed 1 base, and the junction held 3 bases outside the gene matches. The CDR3 DNA is TGCAGTGCTAGCGGGACAGTTTCCTACGAGCAGTACTTC. This gives the protein CSASGTVSYEQYF.

In this sample, this clonotype turned up a few times. The chain carries TRBV4-3 and TRBJ2-2; TRBD1 might be the D (6 bases). V was shortened by 8 bases and J by 3 bases, with 13 bases between the two germline ends. Germline values: CDR1 LGHNA, CDR2 YSLEER. There are 14 residues in the CDR3. The CDR3 DNA sequence: TGCGCCAGCGGTCCATACAGGGACACCGGGGAGCTGTTTTTT. It translates to CASGPYRDTGELFF.